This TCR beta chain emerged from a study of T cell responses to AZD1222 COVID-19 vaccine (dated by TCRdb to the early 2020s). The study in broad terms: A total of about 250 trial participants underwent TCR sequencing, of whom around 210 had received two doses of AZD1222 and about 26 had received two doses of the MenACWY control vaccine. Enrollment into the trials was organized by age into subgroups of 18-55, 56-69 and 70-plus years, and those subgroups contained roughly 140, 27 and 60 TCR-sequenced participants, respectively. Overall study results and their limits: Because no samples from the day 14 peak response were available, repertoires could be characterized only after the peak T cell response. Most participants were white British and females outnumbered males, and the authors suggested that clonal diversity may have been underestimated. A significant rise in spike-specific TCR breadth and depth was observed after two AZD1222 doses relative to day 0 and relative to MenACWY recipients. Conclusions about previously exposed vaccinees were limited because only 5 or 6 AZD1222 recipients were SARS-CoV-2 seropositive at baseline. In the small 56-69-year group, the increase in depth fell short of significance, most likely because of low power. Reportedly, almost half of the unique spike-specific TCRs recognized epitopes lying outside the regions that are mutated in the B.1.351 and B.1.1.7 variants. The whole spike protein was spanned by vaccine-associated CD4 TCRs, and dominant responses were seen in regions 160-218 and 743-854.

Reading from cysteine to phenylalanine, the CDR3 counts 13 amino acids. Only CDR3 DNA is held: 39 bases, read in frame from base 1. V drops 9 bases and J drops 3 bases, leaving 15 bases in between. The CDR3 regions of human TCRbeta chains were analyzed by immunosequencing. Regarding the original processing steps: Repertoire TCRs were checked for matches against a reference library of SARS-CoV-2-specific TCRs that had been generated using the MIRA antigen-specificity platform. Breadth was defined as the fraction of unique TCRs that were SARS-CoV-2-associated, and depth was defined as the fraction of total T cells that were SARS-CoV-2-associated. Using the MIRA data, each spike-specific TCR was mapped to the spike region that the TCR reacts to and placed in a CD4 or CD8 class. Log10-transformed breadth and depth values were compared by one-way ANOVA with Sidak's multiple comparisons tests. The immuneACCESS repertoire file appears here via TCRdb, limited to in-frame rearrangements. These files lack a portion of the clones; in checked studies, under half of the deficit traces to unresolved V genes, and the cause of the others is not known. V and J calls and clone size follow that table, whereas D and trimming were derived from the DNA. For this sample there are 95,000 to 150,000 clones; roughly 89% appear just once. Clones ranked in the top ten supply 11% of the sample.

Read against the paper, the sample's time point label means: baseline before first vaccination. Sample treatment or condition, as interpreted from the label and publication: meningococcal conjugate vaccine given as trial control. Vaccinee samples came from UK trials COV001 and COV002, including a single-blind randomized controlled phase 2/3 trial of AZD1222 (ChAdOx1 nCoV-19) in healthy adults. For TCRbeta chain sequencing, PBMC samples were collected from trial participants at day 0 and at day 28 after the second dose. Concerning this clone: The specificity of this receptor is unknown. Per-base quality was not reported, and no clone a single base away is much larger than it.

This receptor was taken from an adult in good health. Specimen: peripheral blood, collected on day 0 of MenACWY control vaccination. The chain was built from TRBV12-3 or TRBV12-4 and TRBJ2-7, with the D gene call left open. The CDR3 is CASRSPGGYEQYF. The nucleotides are TGTGCCAGTAGGTCCCCCGGCGGCTACGAGCAGTACTTC.